The 5 T cell receptor beta chains below all came from one sample that was sequenced in a study of blood T cell repertoires in COVID-19. Produced via immunoSEQ multiplex PCR; TCRdb's table is partial and in-frame only. The table has approximately 150,000 clones, over 85% seen once. Input material: peripheral blood. These receptors were obtained from a human donor in a cohort sampled during active COVID-19.

The rearrangement joins TRBV5-4 to TRBJ2-4; 7 bases match TRBD1. CDR3 size: 15 residues. Trimming took 0 bases from V and 5 from J; bases not matched to a gene: 5. Germline V CDR1 and CDR2: SGHNT, YYREEE (reference sequence). The CDR3 is CASSLVAGGENIQYF. CDR3 DNA sequence: TGTGCCAGCAGCTTGGTTGCAGGGGGTGAAAACATTCAGTACTTC. Supplemented by reference TRBV5-4 and TRBJ2-4, the full variable domain reads ETGVTQSPTHLIKTRGQQVTLRCSSQSGHNTVSWYQQALGQGPQFIFQYYREEENGRGNFPPRFSGLQFPNYSSELNVNALELDDSALYLCASSLVAGGENIQYFGAGTRLSVL.

The chain uses TRBV7-8 and TRBJ2-3; D is perhaps TRBD1 (6 bases). Trimming removed 5 bases at V and 9 bases at J, with 15 bases between. The CDR3 has 13 residues. Germline V gene sequence: CDR1 SGHVS, CDR2 FQNEAQ. The CDR3 region is CASSAPDSWTQYF. CDR3 DNA: TGTGCCAGCAGCGCACCGGACAGCTGGACGCAGTATTTT.

CDR3 residues: CASSFQTGGDSPLHF. The CDR3 bases are TGTGCCAGTAGTTTCCAGACAGGGGGCGATTCACCCCTCCACTTT. The chain employs TRBV19 and TRBJ1-6; 10 bases are shared with TRBD1. J lost 8 bases, V lost 5 bases, and 6 bases had no gene match. CDR1 LNHDA and CDR2 SQIVND come from the germline V gene (reference sequence). CDR3 size: 15 residues. The whole variable domain, remainder taken from reference TRBV19 and TRBJ1-6, is DGGITQSPKYLFRKEGQNVTLSCEQNLNHDAMYWYRQDPGQGLRLIYYSQIVNDFQKGDIAEGYSVSREKKESFPLTVTSAQKNPTAFYLCASSFQTGGDSPLHFGNGTRLTVT.

The chain is built from TRBV4-3 and TRBJ1-1; weak D call: TRBD1 (6 bases). The length of the CDR3 is 16 residues. Trimming removed 0 bases from V and 6 bases from J, with 17 bases in between. Per germline, CDR1 LGHNA and CDR2 YSLEER. CDR3 coding DNA: TGCGCCAGCAGCCAAGATCTCCGGGCTGGGGGCTCTGAAGCTTTCTTT. It is translated as CASSQDLRAGGSEAFF.

The rearrangement links TRBV15 to TRBJ2-7; D remains unclear. The CDR3 loop spans 15 amino acids. Trimming pared 4 bases from V and 0 bases from J, leaving 13 bases between. Germline lookup yields CDR1 LNHNV and CDR2 YYDKDF (reference sequence). The CDR3 region is CATSTKPGSSYEQYF. The CDR3 DNA reads as TGTGCCACCAGCACCAAACCAGGCAGCTCCTACGAGCAGTACTTC.